One sample yielded the 9 T cell receptor beta chains listed below, sequenced in a study of regulatory T cells in long-lasting Graves disease. Construction of the TCR beta libraries employed iRepertoire HTBI primers in conjunction with Arm-PCR of CDR3 regions. TCRdb passed the multiplex PCR reads through MiXCR, listing each CDR3 protein once. Among some 340,000 distinct CDR3 sequences listed, about an eighth were seen once. The time point here: newly diagnosed GD, antithyroid drugs for less than 3 months. Extracted RNA from PBMCs served as the source of the TCR library. Another study also made use of these data, one on T cells in Graves' hyperthyroidism and ophthalmopathy.

Sequenced here: peripheral blood mononuclear cells (PBMCs), sampled at new diagnosis, from a patient treated with antithyroid drugs. The receptors stem from a woman younger than 30 with Graves disease.

The chain joins TRBV7-9 to TRBJ2-7, with D perhaps matching TRBD2 (6 bases). Germline CDR1 reads SEHNR; CDR2 reads FQNEAQ (reference sequence). CDR3 length equals 14 residues. V lost 0 bases to trimming and J lost 5 bases, with 11 bases between them. For the CDR3, the DNA is TGTGCCAGCAGCTTAGCGGTAACTAGCCACGAGCAGTACTTC. This sequence encodes CASSLAVTSHEQYF.

The chain employs TRBV12-3 or TRBV12-4 and TRBJ2-7; D is possibly TRBD2 (6 bases). Trimming took off 6 bases at V and 1 base at J, with 13 bases between the two ends. This CDR3 comprises 14 residues. CDR3 bases: TGTGCCAGCAGCCAGGGTGGGAGGTCCTACGAGCAGTACTTC. This encodes CASSQGGRSYEQYF.

The table lists this clonotype with many counts. The V call is TRBV7-8, the J call TRBJ1-2, with 7 bases that match TRBD1. CDR3 length: 15 amino acids. CDR1 is SGHVS and CDR2 is FQNEAQ in the germline V gene. J gave up 6 bases and V 3 bases, and 10 bases lay outside the gene matches. The CDR3 reads CASSFRGQPVNGYTF. The CDR3 bases are TGTGCCAGCAGCTTCCGGGGACAGCCAGTTAATGGCTACACCTTC. Complete variable domain (other parts from reference TRBV7-8 and TRBJ1-2): GAGVSQSPRYKVAKRGQDVALRCDPISGHVSLFWYQQALGQGPEFLTYFQNEAQLDKSGLPSDRFFAERPEGSVSTLKIQRTQQEDSAVYLCASSFRGQPVNGYTFGSGTRLTVV.

This clonotype was seen at least ten times. The V and J genes are TRBV12-3 or TRBV12-4 and TRBJ2-1, with D perhaps TRBD2 (6 bases). This CDR3 is built from 13 residues. Between the trimmed V and J ends, which lost 6 bases and 3 bases, there was a span of 9 bases. CDR3 region: CASRRLVYNEQFF. The CDR3 DNA sequence: TGTGCCAGCAGGCGACTAGTCTACAATGAGCAGTTCTTC.

This clonotype was observed a handful of times. The chain is built from TRBV15 and TRBJ1-3; D unclear. Between the trimmed V and J ends, which lost 0 bases and 0 bases, there was a span of 9 bases. CDR1 is LNHNV and CDR2 is YYDKDF in the germline V gene (reference sequence). The CDR3 is made up of 16 amino acids. The CDR3 DNA reads as TGTGCCACCAGCAGAGAGGTTAGCGACTCTGGAAACACCATATATTTT. It yields the protein CATSREVSDSGNTIYF.

Comment on this clonotype: This sequence may be a read error, since a much larger clone differs from it by one base. In this CDR3 the conserved last residue, phenylalanine or tryptophan, is missing, so a read error is likely. The chain links TRBV20-1 to TRBJ2-3; D is perhaps TRBD2 (6 bases). Trimming stripped 5 bases from V and 0 bases from J, with 12 bases between. Germline CDR1 reads DFQATT; CDR2 reads SNEGSKA (reference sequence). The CDR3 has 14 amino acids. For the CDR3, the DNA is TGCAGTGCTCGTTGGGGGGTAAGCACAGATACGCAGTATTCT. Residues: CSARWGVSTDTQYS.

The chain links TRBV2 to TRBJ1-1; D uncertain. The V gene lost 1 base and the J gene lost 4 bases, with 16 bases spanning the gap. The CDR3 length is 16 residues. Germline-derived CDR1 and CDR2 are SNHLY and FYNNEI. The CDR3 is CASSEGPNLTSTEAFF. CDR3 sequence (DNA): TGTGCCAGCAGTGAAGGGCCCAACCTCACGAGCACTGAAGCTTTCTTT.

At least ten counts were recorded for this clonotype. The chain carries TRBV12-3 or TRBV12-4 and TRBJ1-2, with D maybe TRBD1 (5 bases). Trimming removed 6 bases at V and 0 bases at J, with 14 bases between. The CDR3 is made up of 15 amino acids. The CDR3 bases are TGTGCCAGCAGAGCCCGAAGGGGTTCTAACTATGGCTACACCTTC. Translated: CASRARRGSNYGYTF.

This clonotype showed up many times. The CDR3 sequence is CSALSVVSSYNEQFF. CDR3 nucleotide sequence: TGCAGTGCCCTCAGCGTTGTGAGCTCCTACAATGAGCAGTTCTTC. This chain joins TRBV20-1 and TRBJ2-1; no clear D gene. Between the trimmed V and J ends, which lost 6 bases and 0 bases, there was a span of 15 bases. This CDR3 spans 15 amino acids. From germline, CDR1 is DFQATT and CDR2 SNEGSKA (reference sequence).